Listed below are T cell receptor beta chains from one sample, sequenced in a study of blood T cell repertoires in COVID-19. The table came from immunoSEQ multiplex PCR; TCRdb's copy has only in-frame clones and leaves some out. The table shows about 220,000 clones, with about 85% occurring only once. The sample taken for sequencing was peripheral blood. The receptor source for this set is a man younger than 40 with active or convalescent COVID-19. Each CDR3 is given with its conserved first and last residue. Each record gives: V gene, D gene, J gene, clone size, CDR3 DNA, CDR3 protein. D genes are given only for firm matches. Size is stated for part of the rows, as once, few or many counts, or as a class when the clone is expanded.

V: TRBV6-1; D: TRBD1; J: TRBJ1-1; size: NA; DNA: TGTGCCAGCAGTGAAGCGCGTTTAAGAAACAGGGGAACTGAAGCTTTCTTT; CDR3: CASSEARLRNRGTEAFF
V: TRBV7-3; D: NA; J: TRBJ2-1; size: NA; DNA: TGTGCCAGCAGCTTACCGGGACACAGTGAGCAGTTCTTC; CDR3: CASSLPGHSEQFF
V: TRBV20-1; D: NA; J: TRBJ1-2; size: few; DNA: TGCAGTGCCCCAGACAGAGGCGGCTACACCTTC; CDR3: CSAPDRGGYTF
V: TRBV27; D: NA; J: TRBJ2-7; size: few; DNA: TGTGCCAGCAGTTTATGGTCAGGGACCTACGAGCAGTACTTC; CDR3: CASSLWSGTYEQYF
V: TRBV9; D: NA; J: TRBJ1-1; size: NA; DNA: TGTGCCAGCAGCGTAGATCCGATTCGAGGCACTGAAGCTTTCTTT; CDR3: CASSVDPIRGTEAFF
V: TRBV2; D: TRBD2; J: TRBJ2-3; size: NA; DNA: TGTGCCACAGGACTAGCGATAGATACGCAGTATTTT; CDR3: CATGLAIDTQYF
V: TRBV2; D: NA; J: TRBJ2-6; size: NA; DNA: TGTGCCAGCAGCCACCCTATCCAATCTGGGGCCAACGTCCTGACTTTC; CDR3: CASSHPIQSGANVLTF
V: TRBV6-1; D: NA; J: TRBJ2-7; size: NA; DNA: TGTGCCAGCAGTGAAGAGGAGACACGGGGATACGAGCAGTACTTC; CDR3: CASSEEETRGYEQYF
V: TRBV2; D: TRBD1; J: TRBJ2-7; size: NA; DNA: TGTGCCAGCAGTGGACAGGGAAGCCACGAGCAGTACTTC; CDR3: CASSGQGSHEQYF
V: TRBV16; D: TRBD1; J: TRBJ1-5; size: NA; DNA: TGTGCCAGCAGCCAATCACCCCCGACAGGGTTCGGTCAGCCCCAGCATTTT; CDR3: CASSQSPPTGFGQPQHF
V: TRBV21-1; D: NA; J: TRBJ1-1; size: once; DNA: TGTGCCAGCAGCAAAGGTAGGGGGCTGTACACTGAAGCTTTCTTT; CDR3: CASSKGRGLYTEAFF
V: TRBV27; D: NA; J: TRBJ1-1; size: NA; DNA: TGTGCCAGCAGTGTGTTCCGGAACACTGAAGCTTTCTTT; CDR3: CASSVFRNTEAFF
V: TRBV11-2; D: NA; J: TRBJ1-1; size: NA; DNA: TGTGCCAGCAGTTCCGGACTCCTAGGGTTCTTT; CDR3: CASSSGLLGFF
V: TRBV7-2; D: NA; J: TRBJ1-2; size: few; DNA: TGTGCCAGCAGCCTTTATTCCGGTTGGGGCTACACCTTC; CDR3: CASSLYSGWGYTF
V: TRBV28; D: TRBD1; J: TRBJ2-1; size: few; DNA: TGTGCCAGCAGTTTATCATTGGGACAGCTTTTCCTGATCGGCAATGAGCAGTTCTTC; CDR3: CASSLSLGQLFLIGNEQFF
V: TRBV2; D: NA; J: TRBJ1-6; size: NA; DNA: TGTGCCAGCAGTGATTTAGACAGTAATTCACCCCTCCACTTT; CDR3: CASSDLDSNSPLHF
V: TRBV11-2; D: NA; J: TRBJ1-1; size: NA; DNA: TGTGCCAGCAGCCGGGCGCGGGGAGACACTGAAGCTTTCTTT; CDR3: CASSRARGDTEAFF
V: TRBV7-9; D: NA; J: TRBJ1-2; size: NA; DNA: TGTGCCAGCAGCTTATTCGGTTCGGCAGGGGTCTATGGCTACACCTTC; CDR3: CASSLFGSAGVYGYTF
V: TRBV7-6; D: TRBD1; J: TRBJ1-5; size: NA; DNA: TGTGCCAGCAGCTTAGGAGGGACAGGGGGCAATCAGCCCCAGCATTTT; CDR3: CASSLGGTGGNQPQHF
V: TRBV27; D: NA; J: TRBJ2-1; size: NA; DNA: TGTGCCAGCAGTTTTTCGAGTTCCAATGAGCAGTTCTTC; CDR3: CASSFSSSNEQFF
V: TRBV5-6; D: NA; J: TRBJ1-3; size: NA; DNA: TGTGCCAGCAGCTTGTGGCAGGGGGGAAACACCATATATTTT; CDR3: CASSLWQGGNTIYF
V: TRBV7-9; D: NA; J: TRBJ1-6; size: once; DNA: TGTGCCAGCAGGTCCCATCCAAATTCACCCCTCCACTTT; CDR3: CASRSHPNSPLHF
V: TRBV7-9; D: TRBD1; J: TRBJ1-2; size: NA; DNA: TGTGCCAGCAGCCGCGACCACAGGGGGATGAACAGCTACACCTTC; CDR3: CASSRDHRGMNSYTF
V: TRBV6-5; D: NA; J: TRBJ1-4; size: NA; DNA: TGTGCCAGCGGTATCGGGTTATCTGGAGAAAAACTGTTTTTT; CDR3: CASGIGLSGEKLFF
V: TRBV7-9; D: NA; J: TRBJ1-4; size: NA; DNA: TGTGCCAGCAGCTTTTTGACAGGCTCTAATGAAAAACTGTTTTTT; CDR3: CASSFLTGSNEKLFF
V: TRBV19; D: NA; J: TRBJ1-1; size: NA; DNA: TGTGCCAGTAGTATTCAGACAGGCACTGAAGCTTTCTTT; CDR3: CASSIQTGTEAFF
V: TRBV6-2/TRBV6-3; D: TRBD2; J: TRBJ2-1; size: NA; DNA: TGTGCCAGCAGTTCCCGGACTAGCGGGGGGTACAATGAGCAGTTCTTC; CDR3: CASSSRTSGGYNEQFF
V: TRBV11-2; D: NA; J: TRBJ1-1; size: NA; DNA: TGTGCCAGCAGCTTAGCGACAGGTACTGAAGCTTTCTTT; CDR3: CASSLATGTEAFF
V: TRBV12-3/TRBV12-4; D: TRBD1; J: TRBJ2-7; size: NA; DNA: TGTGCCAGCAGTTCGACAGGGCCCTACGAGCAGTACTTC; CDR3: CASSSTGPYEQYF
V: TRBV6-1; D: NA; J: TRBJ2-3; size: NA; DNA: TGTGCCAGCAGTGAAGCCCCACCCCAATTAACAAGCGCAGATACGCAGTATTTT; CDR3: CASSEAPPQLTSADTQYF
V: TRBV12-3/TRBV12-4; D: TRBD1; J: TRBJ1-5; size: NA; DNA: TGTGCCAGCAGGGGACAGTCGGGGCAGCCCCAGCATTTT; CDR3: CASRGQSGQPQHF